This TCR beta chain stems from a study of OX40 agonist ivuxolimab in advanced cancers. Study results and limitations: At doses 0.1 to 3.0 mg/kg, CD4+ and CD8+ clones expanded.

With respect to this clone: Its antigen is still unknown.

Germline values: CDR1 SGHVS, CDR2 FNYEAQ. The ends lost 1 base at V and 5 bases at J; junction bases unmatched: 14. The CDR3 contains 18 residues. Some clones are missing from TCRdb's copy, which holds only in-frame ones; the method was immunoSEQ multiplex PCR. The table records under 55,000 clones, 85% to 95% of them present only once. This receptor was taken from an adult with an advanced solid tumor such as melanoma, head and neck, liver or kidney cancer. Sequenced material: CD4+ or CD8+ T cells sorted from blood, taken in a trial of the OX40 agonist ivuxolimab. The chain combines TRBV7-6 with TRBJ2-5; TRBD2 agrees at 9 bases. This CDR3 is CASSLDMGSGGSWETQYF. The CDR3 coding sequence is TGTGCCAGCAGCTTAGATATGGGTAGCGGGGGATCATGGGAGACCCAGTACTTC.